This T cell receptor (beta chain) is from a study of cytomegalovirus exposure and HLA in healthy donors. Notes on the study in general: Later analysis identified 17,000 or so TCR beta sequences associated with HLA alleles, using a false discovery rate threshold of 0.05.

A multiplex PCR was run with 60 Vbeta primers and 13 Jbeta primers. TCRdb's copy holds only in-frame clones and misses some; the assay was immunoSEQ multiplex PCR. The repertoire holds roughly 97,000 clones, with roughly three quarters as singletons. This CDR3 has 13 residues. Germline loops: CDR1 SGDLS, CDR2 YYNGEE. V was pared by 3 bases and J by 8 bases, with 14 bases between. Regarding this clone: Its antigen is unknown.

The specimen was PBMCs. This chain connects TRBV9 to TRBJ2-5; tentative D call: TRBD2 (6 bases). This TCR was recovered from a woman in her thirties or forties in good health and CMV-seronegative. CDR3 sequence: CASSAPREFTQYF. CDR3 nucleotides: TGTGCCAGCAGCGCCCCGCGGGAATTTACCCAGTACTTC.